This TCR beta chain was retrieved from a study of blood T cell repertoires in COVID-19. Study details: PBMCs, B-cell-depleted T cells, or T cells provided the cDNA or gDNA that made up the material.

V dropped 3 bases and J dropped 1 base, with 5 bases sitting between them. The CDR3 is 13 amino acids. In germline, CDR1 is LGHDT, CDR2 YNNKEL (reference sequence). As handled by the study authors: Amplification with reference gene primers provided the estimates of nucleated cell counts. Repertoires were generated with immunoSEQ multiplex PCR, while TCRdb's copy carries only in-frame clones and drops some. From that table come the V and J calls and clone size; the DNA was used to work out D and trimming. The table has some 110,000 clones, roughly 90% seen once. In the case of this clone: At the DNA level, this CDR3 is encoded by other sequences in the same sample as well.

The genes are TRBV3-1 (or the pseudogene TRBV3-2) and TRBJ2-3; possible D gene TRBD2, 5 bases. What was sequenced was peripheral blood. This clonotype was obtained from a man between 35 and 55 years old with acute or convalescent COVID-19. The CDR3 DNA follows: TGTGCCAGCAGCCAGGGAGGCACAGATACGCAGTATTTT. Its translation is CASSQGGTDTQYF.